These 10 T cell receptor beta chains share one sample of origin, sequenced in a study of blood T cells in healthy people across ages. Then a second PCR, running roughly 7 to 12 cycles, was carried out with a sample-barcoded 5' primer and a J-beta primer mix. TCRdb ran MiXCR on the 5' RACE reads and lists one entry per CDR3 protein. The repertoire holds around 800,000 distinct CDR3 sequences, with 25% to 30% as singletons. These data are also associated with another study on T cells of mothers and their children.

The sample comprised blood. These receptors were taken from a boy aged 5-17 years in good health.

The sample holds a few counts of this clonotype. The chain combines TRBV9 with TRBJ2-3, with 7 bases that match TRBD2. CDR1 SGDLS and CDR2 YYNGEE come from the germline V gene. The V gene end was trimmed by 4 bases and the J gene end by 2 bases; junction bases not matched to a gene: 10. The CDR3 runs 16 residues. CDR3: CASSTSGDPLTDTQYF. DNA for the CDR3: TGTGCCAGCAGCACGAGCGGGGACCCCCTCACAGATACGCAGTATTTT.

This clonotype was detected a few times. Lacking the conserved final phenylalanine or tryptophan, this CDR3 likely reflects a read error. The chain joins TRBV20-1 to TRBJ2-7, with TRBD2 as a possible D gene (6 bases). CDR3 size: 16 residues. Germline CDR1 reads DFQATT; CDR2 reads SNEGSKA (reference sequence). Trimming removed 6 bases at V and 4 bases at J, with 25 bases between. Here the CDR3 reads CSARRAGSDSFYEQYL. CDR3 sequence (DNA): TGCAGTGCCCGGAGGGCGGGCAGCGACTCCTTTTACGAGCAGTACCTC.

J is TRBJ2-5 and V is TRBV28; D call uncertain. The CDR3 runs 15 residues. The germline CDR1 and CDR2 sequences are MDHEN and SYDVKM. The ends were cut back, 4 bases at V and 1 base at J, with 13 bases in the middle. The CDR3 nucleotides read TGTGCCAGCAGTTCTCGCGGACGTCCCCAAGAGACCCAGTACTTC. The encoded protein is CASSSRGRPQETQYF.

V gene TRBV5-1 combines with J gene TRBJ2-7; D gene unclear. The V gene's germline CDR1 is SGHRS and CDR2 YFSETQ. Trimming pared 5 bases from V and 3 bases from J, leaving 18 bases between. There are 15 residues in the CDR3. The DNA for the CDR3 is TGCGCCAGCAGATCCGAGGCCCTAAAATTCTACGAGCAGTACTTC. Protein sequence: CASRSEALKFYEQYF. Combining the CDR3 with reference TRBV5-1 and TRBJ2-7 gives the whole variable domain KAGVTQTPRYLIKTRGQQVTLSCSPISGHRSVSWYQQTPGQGLQFLFEYFSETQRNKGNFPGRFSGRQFSNSRSEMNVSTLELGDSALYLCASRSEALKFYEQYFGPGTRLTVT.

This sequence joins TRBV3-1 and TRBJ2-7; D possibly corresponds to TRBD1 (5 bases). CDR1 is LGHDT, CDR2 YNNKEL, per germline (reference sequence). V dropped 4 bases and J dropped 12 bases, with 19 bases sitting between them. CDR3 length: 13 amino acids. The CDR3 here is CASSPPLRDRGYF. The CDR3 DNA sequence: TGTGCCAGCAGCCCTCCTTTACGAGACAGAGGGTACTTC.

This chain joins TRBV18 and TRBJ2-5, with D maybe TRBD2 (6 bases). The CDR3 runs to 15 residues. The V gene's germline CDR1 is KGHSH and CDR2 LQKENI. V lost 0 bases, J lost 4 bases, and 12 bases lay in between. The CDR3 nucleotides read TGTGCCAGCTCACCACCCTCGCAGGGAGGAGAGACCCAGTACTTC. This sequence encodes CASSPPSQGGETQYF.

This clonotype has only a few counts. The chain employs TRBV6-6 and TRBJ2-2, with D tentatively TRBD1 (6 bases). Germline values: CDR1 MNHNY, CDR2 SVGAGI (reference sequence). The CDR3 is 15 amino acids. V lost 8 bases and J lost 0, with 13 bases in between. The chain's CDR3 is CASWAGTSNTGELFF. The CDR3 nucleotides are TGTGCCAGCTGGGCAGGGACATCGAACACCGGGGAGCTGTTTTTT.

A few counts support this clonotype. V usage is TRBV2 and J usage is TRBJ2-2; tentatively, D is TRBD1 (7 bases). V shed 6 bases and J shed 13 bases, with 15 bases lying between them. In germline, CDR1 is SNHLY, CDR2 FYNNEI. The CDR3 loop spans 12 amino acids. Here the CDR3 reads CASSARQGGLFF. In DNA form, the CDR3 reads TGTGCCAGCAGCGCTCGACAGGGAGGGCTGTTTTTT.

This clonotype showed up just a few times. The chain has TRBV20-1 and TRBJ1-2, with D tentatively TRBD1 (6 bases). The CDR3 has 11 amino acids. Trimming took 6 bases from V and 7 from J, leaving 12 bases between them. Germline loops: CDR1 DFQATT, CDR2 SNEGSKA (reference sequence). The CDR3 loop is CSAPGQFGYTF. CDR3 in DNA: TGCAGTGCACCAGGACAGTTTGGCTACACCTTC.

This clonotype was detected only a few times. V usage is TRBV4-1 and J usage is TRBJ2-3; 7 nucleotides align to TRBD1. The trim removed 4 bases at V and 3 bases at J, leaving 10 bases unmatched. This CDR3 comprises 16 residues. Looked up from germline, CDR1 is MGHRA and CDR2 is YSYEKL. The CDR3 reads CASSLQTGPATDTQYF. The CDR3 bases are TGCGCCAGCAGCCTACAGACAGGGCCGGCGACAGATACGCAGTATTTT.